These T cell receptor beta chains were read from a single sample in a study of CD8 T cells in Susac syndrome. TCRdb redid the calling of the immunoSEQ multiplex PCR reads with MiXCR, one entry per CDR3 protein. The sample carries approximately 130,000 distinct CDR3 sequences, around 91% recorded once. The sample consisted of CD8+ T cells from PBMCs. All receptors come from a human donor with multiple sclerosis. Both conserved end residues are trimmed from each CDR3. The order of the fields is V gene, J gene, clone size, CDR3 protein. Size tells how often a clone was seen (once, few, many) or the class of an expanded clone, and some rows leave it out.

>TRBV7-8|TRBJ1-3|NA
ASSLFGGGNTIY
>TRBV30|TRBJ2-7|NA
AWRLTGAGEQY
>TRBV7-8|TRBJ2-7|few
ASSSRVSTSEQY
>TRBV4-3|TRBJ1-2|NA
ASSQDRGTGGYYGYT
>TRBV20-1|TRBJ2-3|once
SAKTTSGYTQY
>TRBV19|TRBJ1-5|NA
ASSMAGVQPQH
>TRBV7-9|TRBJ2-1|NA
ASSPGGAGPSYNEQF
>TRBV2|TRBJ2-2|NA
ASSESAADYTGELF
>TRBV7-9|TRBJ2-7|NA
ASSLGEDDSSEQY
>TRBV5-4|TRBJ2-1|NA
ASSFPTSGRDEQF
>TRBV19|TRBJ2-7|NA
ASSIRREGLGEQY
>TRBV4-3|TRBJ1-4|NA
ASSQELSPEELF
>TRBV7-9|TRBJ1-1|NA
ASSFSPVATEAF
>TRBV13|TRBJ2-1|NA
ASSLGRPNEQF
>TRBV28|TRBJ2-3|NA
ASSFRDIKADTQY
>TRBV7-2|TRBJ2-7|once
ASSSGGGRTYEQY
>TRBV11-2|TRBJ2-7|NA
ASIGASSYEQY
>TRBV30|TRBJ2-7|NA
ALSGVNEQY
>TRBV2|TRBJ1-1|NA
ASTTDRGGGDTEAF
>TRBV7-9|TRBJ2-4|NA
ASSPWAKNIQY
>TRBV2|TRBJ2-3|once
ASKEGWETDTQY
>TRBV20-1|TRBJ1-5|NA
SAPDRGSGSNQPQH
>TRBV10-2|TRBJ2-7|NA
ASSPDGREQY
>TRBV5-4|TRBJ2-5|NA
ASSWLAGEETQY
>TRBV12-5|TRBJ1-5|NA
ASGLGGFGNQPQH